Following are 8 T cell receptor beta chains from one sample sequenced in a study of cytomegalovirus exposure and HLA in healthy donors. PCR primers comprised 60 Vbeta and 13 Jbeta primers. Clones were read by immunoSEQ multiplex PCR, and TCRdb kept only the in-frame ones, dropping some. The sample table includes roughly 150,000 clones. Material: PBMCs. The receptors derive from a woman aged 45-59 years in good health and CMV-seronegative.

V is TRBV11-2 and J is TRBJ1-1; 7 bases map to TRBD1. CDR1 SGHAT and CDR2 FQNNGV come from the germline V gene. This CDR3 region has 14 residues. The ends lost 3 bases at V and 0 bases at J; junction bases unmatched: 1. The CDR3 DNA follows: TGTGCCAGCAGCTTCGACAGGGTGAACACTGAAGCTTTCTTT. Its translation: CASSFDRVNTEAFF.

The rearrangement joins TRBV6-1 to TRBJ2-3; D not resolved. Germline CDR1 is MNHNS and CDR2 is SASEGT. The ends were cut back, 5 bases at V and 1 base at J, with 10 bases in the middle. The CDR3 is 14 residues long. The CDR3 DNA is TGTGCCAGCAGTCCGAGATCCCGCACAGATACGCAGTATTTT. This sequence encodes CASSPRSRTDTQYF.

The J gene is TRBJ2-1, the V gene TRBV10-3, with a weak D call TRBD2 (6 bases). The germline V gene has CDR1 ENHRY and CDR2 SYGVKD. Trimming cost V 4 bases and J 5 bases, with 15 bases left between them. The CDR3 runs 15 residues. CDR3 DNA: TGTGCCATCAGTGTGGAGGGAAGGTCGCACAATGAGCAGTTCTTC. As protein: CAISVEGRSHNEQFF.

The chain is built from TRBV27 and TRBJ2-7, with D possibly matching TRBD2 (5 bases). The CDR3 runs to 13 residues. The germline V and J ends were trimmed by 11 bases and 2 bases, with 16 bases remaining between them. CDR1 and CDR2 (germline): MNHEY, SMNVEV (reference sequence). CDR3 nucleotides: TGTGCCTTGGAGGAAATGACGACCTACGAGCAGTACTTC. It specifies CALEEMTTYEQYF.

The genes are TRBV28 and TRBJ2-7; D unclear. This CDR3 is built from 15 residues. Germline values: CDR1 MDHEN, CDR2 SYDVKM. The V end lost 8 bases, the J end lost 6 bases, and 23 bases lay between the germline ends. CDR3 nucleotides: TGTGCCAGCTACCCGGCAAGCATCTCCCGCGGCGAGCAGTACTTC. The encoded protein is CASYPASISRGEQYF.

The chain uses TRBV11-1 and TRBJ1-1; TRBD1 aligns across 7 bases. Unmatched junction bases numbered 7, after V lost 4 bases and J lost 8 bases. Germline V gives CDR1 SGHAT, CDR2 FQDESV (reference sequence). The CDR3 is 13 residues long. The CDR3 DNA reads TGTGCCAGCAGCTATGAGGGACAGCAAGAAGCTTTCTTT. It is translated as CASSYEGQQEAFF.

The chain carries TRBV9 and TRBJ2-2, with 12 nucleotides matching TRBD2. CDR1 is SGDLS and CDR2 is YYNGEE in the germline V gene. The CDR3 runs to 16 residues. Trimming cost V 1 base and J 6 bases; bases outside gene matches: 4. The CDR3 loop is CASSVQTSGSPGELFF. In DNA form, the CDR3 reads TGTGCCAGCAGCGTACAGACTAGCGGGAGCCCCGGGGAGCTGTTTTTT.

The chain has TRBV6-4 and TRBJ1-6, with 8 bases lining up with TRBD1. The CDR3 consists of 14 residues. CDR1 and CDR2 from the germline V gene are MRHNA and SNTAGT. Losses at the gene ends were 5 bases for V and 9 bases for J; bases not matched to a gene: 6. The chain's CDR3 is CASSPQGARSPLHF. CDR3 bases: TGTGCCAGCAGTCCCCAGGGGGCGCGTTCACCCCTCCACTTT.